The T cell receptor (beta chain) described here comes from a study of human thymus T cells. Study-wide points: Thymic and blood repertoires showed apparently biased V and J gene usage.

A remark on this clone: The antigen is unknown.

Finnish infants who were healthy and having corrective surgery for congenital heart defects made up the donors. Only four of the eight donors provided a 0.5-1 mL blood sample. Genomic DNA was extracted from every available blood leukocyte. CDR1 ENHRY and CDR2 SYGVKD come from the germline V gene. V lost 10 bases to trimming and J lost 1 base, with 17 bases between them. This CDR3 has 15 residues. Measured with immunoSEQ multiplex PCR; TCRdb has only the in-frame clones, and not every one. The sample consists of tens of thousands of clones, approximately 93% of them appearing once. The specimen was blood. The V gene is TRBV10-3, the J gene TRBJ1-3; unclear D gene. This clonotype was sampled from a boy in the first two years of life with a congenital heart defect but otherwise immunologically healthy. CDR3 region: CATTKLGPSGNTIYF. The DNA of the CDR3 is TGTGCCACCACGAAACTAGGGCCTTCTGGAAACACCATATATTTT.